This T cell receptor (beta chain) derives from a study of technical replicates of blood from a few donors. The CDR3 loop spans 21 amino acids. Germline-derived CDR1 and CDR2 are SNHLY and FYNNEI. The V segment lost 3 bases and the J segment 1 base; nucleotides outside the gene matches: 13. Clones were read by immunoSEQ multiplex PCR, and TCRdb kept only the in-frame ones, dropping some. Seen here are around 57,000 clones, around 97% observed once, and the top ten hold approximately 0.21%. The sample comprised T cells isolated from PBMCs. This clonotype was obtained from a human donor in good health. The chain employs TRBV2 and TRBJ2-6; 12 bases align to TRBD2. The CDR3 reads CASSDGLAGNTNLSGANVLTF. Here the CDR3 DNA reads TGTGCCAGCAGTGACGGACTAGCGGGGAATACTAATTTGTCTGGGGCCAACGTCCTGACTTTC.